Reported below is one T cell receptor beta chain. These data are taken from a study of blood T cell repertoires in COVID-19. Study-level background: Acute and convalescent COVID-19 specimens originated in the United States, Italy and Spain. T cells, B-cell-depleted T cells, or PBMCs provided the cDNA or gDNA that served as material.

This CDR3 contains 12 residues. CDR1 and CDR2 from the germline V gene are ENHRY and SYGVKD. The V and J ends lost 5 bases and 5 bases respectively, with 7 bases between them. Source study methods: The assay estimated nucleated cells by amplifying reference gene primers. Generated by immunoSEQ multiplex PCR, the TCRdb table keeps only in-frame clones and is missing some. The DNA gave D and trimming, while V, J and clone size come from that table. The table lists 200,000 or so clones, around 90% of them singletons. This TCR was recovered from a man between 60 and 70 years old who had recovered from COVID-19. V gene TRBV10-3 combines with J gene TRBJ2-1; weak D call: TRBD1 (5 bases). Material for sequencing was peripheral blood. This CDR3 is CAISTGHNEQFF. As DNA, the CDR3 is TGTGCCATCAGTACAGGCCACAATGAGCAGTTCTTC.